This T cell receptor (beta chain) was captured by sequencing in a study of low-dose radiotherapy and immunotherapy resistance in tumors. Study-level background: Doses of 0.5 Gy per fraction every 2 weeks, totaling 6.5 Gy, went to Cohort 1.

This CDR3 is 11 amino acids long. V was shortened by 6 bases and J by 2 bases, with 8 bases between the two germline ends. CDR1 is SQVTM, CDR2 ANQGSEA, per germline. Both TCRalpha and TCRbeta chains were reverse transcribed with V-gene-specific primers. It was with a constant-region primer and a V-primer adapter that TCRs were amplified over around 18 PCR cycles. Isolated mRNA was amplified by in vitro transcription. In TCRdb, the reads were re-called with MiXCR into one record per CDR3 protein. The table records more than 15,000 distinct CDR3 sequences, 70% of them present only once. This clonotype has just a few counts. Low-dose radiotherapy, low-dose cyclophosphamide, aspirin, ipilimumab and nivolumab were all given to the donors.

V usage is TRBV29-1 and J usage is TRBJ2-7; D perhaps matches TRBD2 (7 bases). The TCR was taken from a human donor with advanced metastatic prostate, ovarian, gallbladder or colorectal cancer (not recorded which). This table probably holds off-target reads from a library built for another chain. The CDR3 loop is CSVRGPYEQYF. The DNA for the CDR3 is TGCAGCGTGCGGGGGCCCTACGAGCAGTACTTC.